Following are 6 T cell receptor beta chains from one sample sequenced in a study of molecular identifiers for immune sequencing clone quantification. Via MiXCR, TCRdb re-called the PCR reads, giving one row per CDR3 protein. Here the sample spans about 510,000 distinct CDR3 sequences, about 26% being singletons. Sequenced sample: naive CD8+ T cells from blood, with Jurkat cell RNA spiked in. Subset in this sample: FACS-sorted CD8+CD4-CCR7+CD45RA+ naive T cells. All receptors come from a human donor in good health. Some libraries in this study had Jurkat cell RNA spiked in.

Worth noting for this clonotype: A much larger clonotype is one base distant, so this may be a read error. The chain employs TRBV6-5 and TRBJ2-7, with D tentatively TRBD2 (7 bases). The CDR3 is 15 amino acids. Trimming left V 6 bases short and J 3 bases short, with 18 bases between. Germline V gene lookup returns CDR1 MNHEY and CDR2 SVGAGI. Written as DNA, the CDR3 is TGTGCCAGCAGATATACCCCAGGGGAGGGCTACGAGCAGTACTTC. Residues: CASRYTPGEGYEQYF.

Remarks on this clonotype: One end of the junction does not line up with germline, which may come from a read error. CDR3 amino acids: CAIREGWNFGYTF. The CDR3 DNA sequence: TGTGCCATCAGGGAGGGATGGAACTTTGGCTACACCTTC. The rearrangement links TRBV10-3 to TRBJ1-2; no clear D gene. Per germline, CDR1 ENHRY and CDR2 SYGVKD. The CDR3 totals 13 residues.

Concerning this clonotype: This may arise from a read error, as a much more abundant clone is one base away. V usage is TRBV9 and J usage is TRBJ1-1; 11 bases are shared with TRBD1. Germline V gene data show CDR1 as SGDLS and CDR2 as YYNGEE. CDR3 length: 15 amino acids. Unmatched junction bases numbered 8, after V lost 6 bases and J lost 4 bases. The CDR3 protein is CASNAEGQGATEAFF. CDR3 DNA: TGTGCCAGCAACGCAGAAGGACAGGGGGCCACTGAAGCTTTCTTT.

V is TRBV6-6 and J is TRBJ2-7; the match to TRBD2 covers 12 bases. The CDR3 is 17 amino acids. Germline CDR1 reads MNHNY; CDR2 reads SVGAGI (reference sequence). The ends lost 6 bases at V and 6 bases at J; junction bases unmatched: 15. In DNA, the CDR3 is TGTGCCAGCAGCCAGTGGGCTCCTAGCGGGAGGGCCCTCGAGCAGTACTTC. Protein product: CASSQWAPSGRALEQYF.

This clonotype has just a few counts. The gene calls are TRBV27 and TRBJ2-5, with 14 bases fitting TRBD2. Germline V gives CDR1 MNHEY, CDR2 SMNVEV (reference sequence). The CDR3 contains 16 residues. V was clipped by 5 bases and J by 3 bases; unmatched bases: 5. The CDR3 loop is CASSPAGLAGEETQYF. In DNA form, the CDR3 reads TGTGCCAGCAGTCCTGCGGGACTAGCGGGAGAAGAGACCCAGTACTTC.

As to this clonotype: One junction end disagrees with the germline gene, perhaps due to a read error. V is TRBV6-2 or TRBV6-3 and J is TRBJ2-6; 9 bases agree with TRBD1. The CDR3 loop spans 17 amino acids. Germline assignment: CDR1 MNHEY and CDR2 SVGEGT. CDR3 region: CASRSTGGESGANVLIF. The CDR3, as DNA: TGTGCCAGCAGAAGCACAGGGGGCGAGTCTGGGGCCAACGTCCTGATTTTC.